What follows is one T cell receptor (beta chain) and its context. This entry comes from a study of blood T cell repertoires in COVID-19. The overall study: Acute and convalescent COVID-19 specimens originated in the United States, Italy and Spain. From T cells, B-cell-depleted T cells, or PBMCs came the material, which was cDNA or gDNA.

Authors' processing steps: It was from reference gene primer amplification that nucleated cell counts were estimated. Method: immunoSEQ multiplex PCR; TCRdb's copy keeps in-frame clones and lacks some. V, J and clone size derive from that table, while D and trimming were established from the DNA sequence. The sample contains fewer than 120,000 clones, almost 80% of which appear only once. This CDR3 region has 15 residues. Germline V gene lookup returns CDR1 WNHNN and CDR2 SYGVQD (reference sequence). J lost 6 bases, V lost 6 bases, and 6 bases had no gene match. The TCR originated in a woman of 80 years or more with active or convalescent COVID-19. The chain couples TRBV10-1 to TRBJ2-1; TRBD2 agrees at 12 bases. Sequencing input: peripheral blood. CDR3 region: CASRSGLAGRNEQFF. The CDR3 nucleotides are TGCGCCAGCAGATCGGGACTAGCGGGCCGCAATGAGCAGTTCTTC.